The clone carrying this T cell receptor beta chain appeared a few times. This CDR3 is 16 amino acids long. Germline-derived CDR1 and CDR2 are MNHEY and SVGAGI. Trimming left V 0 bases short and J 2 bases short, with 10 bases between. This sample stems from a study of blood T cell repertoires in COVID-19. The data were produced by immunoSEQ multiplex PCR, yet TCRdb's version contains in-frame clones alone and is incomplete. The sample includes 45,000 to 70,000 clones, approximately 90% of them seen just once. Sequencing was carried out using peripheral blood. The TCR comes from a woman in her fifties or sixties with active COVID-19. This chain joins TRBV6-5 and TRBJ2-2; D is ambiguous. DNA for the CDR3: TGTGCCAGCAGTTACTCGAAATCACTTAACACCGGGGAGCTGTTTTTT. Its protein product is CASSYSKSLNTGELFF.